A single T cell receptor (beta chain) is shown here with its context. Here immunoSEQ multiplex PCR was the method, and the copy in TCRdb shows in-frame clones only, minus some. The data contain 150,000 to 200,000 clones, 76% of them singletons. The sample belongs to a study of blood T cell repertoires in COVID-19. Trimming took 8 bases from V and 5 from J, leaving 13 bases between them. The V gene's germline CDR1 is MDHEN and CDR2 SYDVKM. The CDR3 runs 12 residues. The V gene is TRBV28, the J gene TRBJ2-7; D is possibly TRBD2 (6 bases). Sequencing was performed on PBMCs or T cells enriched from blood (not recorded which). The receptor comes from a woman aged 45-65 years with acute COVID-19. The CDR3 region is CASGGVGNEQYV. The DNA of the CDR3 is TGTGCCAGCGGAGGGGTGGGAAACGAGCAGTACGTC.